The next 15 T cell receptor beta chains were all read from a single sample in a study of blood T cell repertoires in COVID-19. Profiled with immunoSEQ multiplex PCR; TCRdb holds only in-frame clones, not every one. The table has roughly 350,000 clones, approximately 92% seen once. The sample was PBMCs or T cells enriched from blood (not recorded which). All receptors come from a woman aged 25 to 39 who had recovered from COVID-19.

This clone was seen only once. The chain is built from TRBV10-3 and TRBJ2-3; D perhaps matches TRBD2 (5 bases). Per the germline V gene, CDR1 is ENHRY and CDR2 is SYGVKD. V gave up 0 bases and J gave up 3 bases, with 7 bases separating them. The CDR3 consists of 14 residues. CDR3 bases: TGTGCCATCAGTGAGTCGGAGCGGACAGATACGCAGTATTTT. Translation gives CAISESERTDTQYF.

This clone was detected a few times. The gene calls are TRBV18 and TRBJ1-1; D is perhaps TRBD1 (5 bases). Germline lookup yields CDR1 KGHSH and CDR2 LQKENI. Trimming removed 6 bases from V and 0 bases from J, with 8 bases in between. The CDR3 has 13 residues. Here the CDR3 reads CASSTAMNTEAFF. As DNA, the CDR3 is TGTGCCAGCTCGACAGCTATGAACACTGAAGCTTTCTTT. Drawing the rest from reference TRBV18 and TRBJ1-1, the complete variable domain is NAGVMQNPRHLVRRRGQEARLRCSPMKGHSHVYWYRQLPEEGLKFMVYLQKENIIDESGMPKERFSAEFPKEGPSILRIQQVVRGDSAAYFCASSTAMNTEAFFGQGTRLTVV.

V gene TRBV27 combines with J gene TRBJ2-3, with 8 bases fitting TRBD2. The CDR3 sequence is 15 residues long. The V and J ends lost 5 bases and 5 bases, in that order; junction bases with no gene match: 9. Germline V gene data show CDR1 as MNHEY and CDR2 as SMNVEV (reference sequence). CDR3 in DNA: TGTGCCAGCAGTCTCGCGGGAGGTCAAGGAGATACGCAGTATTTT. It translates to CASSLAGGQGDTQYF.

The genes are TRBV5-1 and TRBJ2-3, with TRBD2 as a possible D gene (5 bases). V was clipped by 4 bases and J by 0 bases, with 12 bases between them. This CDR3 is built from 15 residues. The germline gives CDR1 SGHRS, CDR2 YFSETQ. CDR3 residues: CASSNDGVSTDTQYF. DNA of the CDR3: TGCGCCAGCAGCAACGACGGGGTTAGCACAGATACGCAGTATTTT.

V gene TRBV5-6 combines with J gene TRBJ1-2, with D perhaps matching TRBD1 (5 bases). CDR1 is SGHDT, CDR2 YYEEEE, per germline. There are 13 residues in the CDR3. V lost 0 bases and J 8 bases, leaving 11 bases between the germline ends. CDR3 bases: TGTGCCAGCAGCTTGGCCGGGGGTCCGGGCTACACCTTC. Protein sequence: CASSLAGGPGYTF. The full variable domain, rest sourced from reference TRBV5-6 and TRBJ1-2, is DAGVTQSPTHLIKTRGQQVTLRCSPKSGHDTVSWYQQALGQGPQFIFQYYEEEERQRGNFPDRFSGHQFPNYSSELNVNALLLGDSALYLCASSLAGGPGYTFGSGTRLTVV.

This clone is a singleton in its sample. The CDR3 nucleotides read TGCGCCAGCAGCGCAGGAGCCAAAAACATTCAGTACTTC. It yields the protein CASSAGAKNIQYF. The chain links TRBV10-2 to TRBJ2-4; D remains ambiguous. The germline gives CDR1 WSHSY, CDR2 SAAADI. The germline V and J ends were trimmed by 6 bases and 0 bases, with 6 bases remaining between them. This CDR3 region has 13 residues.

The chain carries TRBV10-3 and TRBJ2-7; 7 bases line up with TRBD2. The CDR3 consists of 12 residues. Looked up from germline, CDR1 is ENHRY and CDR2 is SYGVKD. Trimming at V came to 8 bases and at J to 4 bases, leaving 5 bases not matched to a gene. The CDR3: CAISTGGYEQYF. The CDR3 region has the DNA TGTGCCATCTCAACCGGGGGGTACGAGCAGTACTTC.

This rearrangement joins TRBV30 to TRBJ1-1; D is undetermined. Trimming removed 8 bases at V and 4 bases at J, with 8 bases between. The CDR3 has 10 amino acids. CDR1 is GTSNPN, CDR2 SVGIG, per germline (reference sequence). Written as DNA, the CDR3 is TGTGCCCTTGGCACCACTGAAGCTTTCTTT. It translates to CALGTTEAFF.

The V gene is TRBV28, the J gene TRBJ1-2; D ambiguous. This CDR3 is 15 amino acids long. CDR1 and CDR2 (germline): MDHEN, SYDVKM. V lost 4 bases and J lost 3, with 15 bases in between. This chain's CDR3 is CASSSLHWEDYGYTF. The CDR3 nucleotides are TGTGCCAGCAGTTCTCTACATTGGGAGGACTATGGCTACACCTTC.

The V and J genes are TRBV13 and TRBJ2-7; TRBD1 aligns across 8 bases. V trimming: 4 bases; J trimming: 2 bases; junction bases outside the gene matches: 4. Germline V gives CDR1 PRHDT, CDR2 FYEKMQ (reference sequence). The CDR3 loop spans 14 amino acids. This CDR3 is CASSSTGDPYEQYF. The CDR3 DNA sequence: TGTGCCAGCAGCTCGACAGGGGACCCCTACGAGCAGTACTTC.

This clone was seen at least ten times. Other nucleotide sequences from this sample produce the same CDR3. CDR3 sequence: CASSPGGGSTEAFF. The CDR3 nucleotides read TGTGCCAGCAGCCCCGGGGGCGGGAGCACTGAAGCTTTCTTT. The V gene is TRBV28, the J gene TRBJ1-1, with D possibly TRBD1 on 6 matching bases. V lost 6 bases and J lost 4, with 15 bases in between. From germline, CDR1 is MDHEN and CDR2 SYDVKM. The CDR3 is 14 amino acids.

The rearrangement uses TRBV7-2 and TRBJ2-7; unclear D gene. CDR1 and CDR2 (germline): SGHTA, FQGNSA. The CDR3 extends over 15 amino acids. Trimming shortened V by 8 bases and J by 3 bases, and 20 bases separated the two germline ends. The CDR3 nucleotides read TGTGCCAGCTCGCCGGTGGCGGCCGTCTTCTACGAGCAGTACTTC. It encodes CASSPVAAVFYEQYF.

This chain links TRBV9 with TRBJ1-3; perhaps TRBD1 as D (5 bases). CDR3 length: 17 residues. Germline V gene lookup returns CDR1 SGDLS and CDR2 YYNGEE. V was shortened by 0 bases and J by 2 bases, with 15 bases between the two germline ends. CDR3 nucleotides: TGTGCCAGCAGCGTAGCTTCGGAAGGGGTTGCTGGAAACACCATATATTTT. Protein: CASSVASEGVAGNTIYF. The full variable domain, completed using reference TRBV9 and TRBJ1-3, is DSGVTQTPKHLITATGQRVTLRCSPRSGDLSVYWYQQSLDQGLQFLIQYYNGEERAKGNILERFSAQQFPDLHSELNLSSLELGDSALYFCASSVASEGVAGNTIYFGEGSWLTVV.

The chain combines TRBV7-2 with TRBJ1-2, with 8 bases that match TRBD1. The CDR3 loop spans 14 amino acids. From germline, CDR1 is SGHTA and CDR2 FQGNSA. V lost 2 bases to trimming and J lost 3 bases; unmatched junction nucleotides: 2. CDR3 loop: CASSLQQGDYGYTF. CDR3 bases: TGTGCCAGCAGCTTACAACAGGGGGACTATGGCTACACCTTC.

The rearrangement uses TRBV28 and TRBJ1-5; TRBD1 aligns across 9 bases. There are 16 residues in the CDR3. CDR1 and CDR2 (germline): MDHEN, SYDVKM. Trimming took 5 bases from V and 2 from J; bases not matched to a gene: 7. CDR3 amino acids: CASSTGQGFGNQPQHF. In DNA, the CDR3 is TGTGCCAGCAGTACGGGACAGGGTTTTGGCAATCAGCCCCAGCATTTT.